This T cell receptor (beta chain) was documented in a study of vaccination and CD4 T cells after COVID-19. The treatment here: roughly ten-day PBMC culture with coronavirus spike peptide pools or control peptides (ViraFEST assay). As nucleocapsid antibodies were negative both before and after vaccination, the healthy vaccine recipients showed no prior SARS-CoV-2 infection. Oncomine TCR Beta short-read sequencing was applied to DNA from cultured CD4+ T cells. TCRdb passed the PCR reads through MiXCR, listing each CDR3 protein once. The table shows some 21,000 distinct CDR3 sequences, with 60% occurring only once. V lost 7 bases, J lost 8 bases, and 16 bases lay in between. The CDR3 has 13 residues. Germline loops: CDR1 LNHDA, CDR2 SQIVND (reference sequence). This clonotype was recorded a few times. The target antigen is unknown.

The V call is TRBV19, the J call TRBJ2-3; a weak D match, TRBD2 (6 bases). The source of this sequence is a human donor who received a COVID-19 vaccine. The starting material was CD4+ T cells from blood, cultured in vitro, obtained after SARS-CoV-2 vaccination. The DNA of the CDR3 is TGTGCCAGTAAGGAGGGGATGGGAGGTACGCAGTATTTT. It yields the protein CASKEGMGGTQYF.